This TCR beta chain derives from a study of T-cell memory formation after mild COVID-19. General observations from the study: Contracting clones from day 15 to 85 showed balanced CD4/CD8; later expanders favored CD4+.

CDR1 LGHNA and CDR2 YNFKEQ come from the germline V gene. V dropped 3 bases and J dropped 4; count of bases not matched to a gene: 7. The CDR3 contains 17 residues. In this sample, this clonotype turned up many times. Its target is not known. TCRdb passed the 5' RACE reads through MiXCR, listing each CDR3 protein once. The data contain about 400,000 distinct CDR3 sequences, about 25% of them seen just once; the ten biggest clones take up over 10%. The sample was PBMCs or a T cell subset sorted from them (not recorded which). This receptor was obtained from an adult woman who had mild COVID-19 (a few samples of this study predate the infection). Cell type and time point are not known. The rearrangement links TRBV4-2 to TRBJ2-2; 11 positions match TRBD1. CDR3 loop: CASSQGGTGGITGELFF. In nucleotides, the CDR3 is TGTGCCAGCAGCCAGGGGGGGACAGGGGGGATCACCGGGGAGCTGTTTTTT.